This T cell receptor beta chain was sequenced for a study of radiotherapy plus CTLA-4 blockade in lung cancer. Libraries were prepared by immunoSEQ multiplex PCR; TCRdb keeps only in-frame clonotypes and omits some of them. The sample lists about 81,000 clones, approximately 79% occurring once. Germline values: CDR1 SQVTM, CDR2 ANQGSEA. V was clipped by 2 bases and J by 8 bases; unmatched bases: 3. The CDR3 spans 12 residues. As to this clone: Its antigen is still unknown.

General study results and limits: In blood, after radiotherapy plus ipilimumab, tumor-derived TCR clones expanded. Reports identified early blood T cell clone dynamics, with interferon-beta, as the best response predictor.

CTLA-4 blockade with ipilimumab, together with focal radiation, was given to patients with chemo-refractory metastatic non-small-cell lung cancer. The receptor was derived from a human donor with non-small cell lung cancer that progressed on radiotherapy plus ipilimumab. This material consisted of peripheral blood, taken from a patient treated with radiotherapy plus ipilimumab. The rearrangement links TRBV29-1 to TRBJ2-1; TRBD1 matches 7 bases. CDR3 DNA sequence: TGCAGCGTTGAAAGAGGGGGCTATGAGCAGTTCTTC. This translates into CSVERGGYEQFF.